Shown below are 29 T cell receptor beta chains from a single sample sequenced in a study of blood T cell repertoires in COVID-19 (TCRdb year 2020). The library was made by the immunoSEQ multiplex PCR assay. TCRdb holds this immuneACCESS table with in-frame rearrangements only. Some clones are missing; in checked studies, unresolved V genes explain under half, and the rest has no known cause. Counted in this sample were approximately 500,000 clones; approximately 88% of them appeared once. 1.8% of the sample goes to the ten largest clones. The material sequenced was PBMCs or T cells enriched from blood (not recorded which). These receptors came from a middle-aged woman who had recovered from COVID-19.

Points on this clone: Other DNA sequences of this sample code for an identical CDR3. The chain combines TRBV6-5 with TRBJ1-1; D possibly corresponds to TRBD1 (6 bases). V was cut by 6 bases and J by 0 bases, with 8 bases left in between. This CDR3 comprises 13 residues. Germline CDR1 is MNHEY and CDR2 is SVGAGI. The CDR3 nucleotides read TGTGCCAGCAGACAGGGTTTGAACACTGAAGCTTTCTTT. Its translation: CASRQGLNTEAFF.

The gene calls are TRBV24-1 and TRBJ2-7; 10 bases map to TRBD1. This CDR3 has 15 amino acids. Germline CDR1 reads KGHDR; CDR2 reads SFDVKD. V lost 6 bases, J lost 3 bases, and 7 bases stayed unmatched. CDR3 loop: CATSRGGQGNYEQYF. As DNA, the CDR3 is TGTGCCACCAGTCGGGGGGGACAGGGGAACTACGAGCAGTACTTC.

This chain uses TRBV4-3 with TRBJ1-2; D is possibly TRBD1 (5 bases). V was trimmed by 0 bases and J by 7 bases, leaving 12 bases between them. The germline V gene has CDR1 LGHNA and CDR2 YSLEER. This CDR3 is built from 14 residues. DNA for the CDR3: TGCGCCAGCAGCCAAGAAGCCAGGGTGGGTGGCTACACCTTC. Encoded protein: CASSQEARVGGYTF.

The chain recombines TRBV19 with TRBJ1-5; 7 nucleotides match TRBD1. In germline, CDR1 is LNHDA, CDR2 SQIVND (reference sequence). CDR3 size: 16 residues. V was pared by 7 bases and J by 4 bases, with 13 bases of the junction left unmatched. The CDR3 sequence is CASTPRTGPRNQPQHF. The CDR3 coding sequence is TGTGCCAGTACCCCAAGGACAGGACCAAGAAATCAGCCCCAGCATTTT.

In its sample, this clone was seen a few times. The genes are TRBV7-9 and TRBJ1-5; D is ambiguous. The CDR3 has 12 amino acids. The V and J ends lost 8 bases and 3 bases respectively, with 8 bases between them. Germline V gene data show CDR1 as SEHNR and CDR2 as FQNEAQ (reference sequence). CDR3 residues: CASGTVNQPQHF. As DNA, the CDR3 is TGTGCCAGCGGAACAGTCAATCAGCCCCAGCATTTT.

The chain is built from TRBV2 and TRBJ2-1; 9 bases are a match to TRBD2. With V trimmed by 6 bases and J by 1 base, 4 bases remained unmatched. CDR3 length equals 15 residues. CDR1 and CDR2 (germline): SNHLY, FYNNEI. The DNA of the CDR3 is TGTGCCAGCAGGCCGACTAGCGGATCCTACAATGAGCAGTTCTTC. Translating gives CASRPTSGSYNEQFF. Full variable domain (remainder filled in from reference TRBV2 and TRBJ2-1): EPEVTQTPSHQVTQMGQEVILRCVPISNHLYFYWYRQILGQKVEFLVSFYNNEISEKSEIFDDQFSVERPDGSNFTLKIRSTKLEDSAMYFCASRPTSGSYNEQFFGPGTRLTVL.

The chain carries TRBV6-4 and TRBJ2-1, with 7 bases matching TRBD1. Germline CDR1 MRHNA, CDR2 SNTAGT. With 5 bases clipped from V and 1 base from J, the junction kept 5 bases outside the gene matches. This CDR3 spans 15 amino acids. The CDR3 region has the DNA TGTGCCAGCAGTAGGACAGGAAATTCCTACAATGAGCAGTTCTTC. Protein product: CASSRTGNSYNEQFF.

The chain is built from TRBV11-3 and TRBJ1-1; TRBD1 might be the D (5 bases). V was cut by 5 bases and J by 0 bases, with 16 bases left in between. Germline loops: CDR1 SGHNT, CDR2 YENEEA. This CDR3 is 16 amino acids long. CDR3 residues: CASSPDPQVMNTEAFF. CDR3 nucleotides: TGTGCCAGCAGCCCAGACCCACAGGTAATGAACACTGAAGCTTTCTTT.

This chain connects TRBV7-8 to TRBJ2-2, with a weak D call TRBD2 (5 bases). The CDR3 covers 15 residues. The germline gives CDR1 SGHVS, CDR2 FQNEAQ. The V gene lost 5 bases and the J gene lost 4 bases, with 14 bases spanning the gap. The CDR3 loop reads CASSPTWAGTGELFF. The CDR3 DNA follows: TGTGCCAGCAGCCCAACCTGGGCGGGCACCGGGGAGCTGTTTTTT.

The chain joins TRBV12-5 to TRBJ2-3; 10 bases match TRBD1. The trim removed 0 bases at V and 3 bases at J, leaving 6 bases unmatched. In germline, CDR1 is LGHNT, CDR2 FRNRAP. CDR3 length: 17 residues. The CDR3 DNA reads TGTGCTAGTGGTTTGGTAGAGGGACAGGGGCGGACAGATACGCAGTATTTT. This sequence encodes CASGLVEGQGRTDTQYF.

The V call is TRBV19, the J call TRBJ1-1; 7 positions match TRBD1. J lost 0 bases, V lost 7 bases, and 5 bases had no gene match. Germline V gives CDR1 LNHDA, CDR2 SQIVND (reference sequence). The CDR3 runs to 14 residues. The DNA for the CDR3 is TGTGCCAGTATCTCGGACAGGATGAACACTGAAGCTTTCTTT. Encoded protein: CASISDRMNTEAFF.

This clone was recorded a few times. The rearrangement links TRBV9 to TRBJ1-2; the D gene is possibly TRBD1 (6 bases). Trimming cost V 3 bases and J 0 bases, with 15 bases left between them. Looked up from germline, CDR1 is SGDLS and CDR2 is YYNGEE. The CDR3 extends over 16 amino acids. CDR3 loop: CASSDRPGDANYGYTF. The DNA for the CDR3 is TGTGCCAGCAGCGACAGACCAGGGGATGCTAACTATGGCTACACCTTC. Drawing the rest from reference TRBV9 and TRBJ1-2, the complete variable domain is DSGVTQTPKHLITATGQRVTLRCSPRSGDLSVYWYQQSLDQGLQFLIQYYNGEERAKGNILERFSAQQFPDLHSELNLSSLELGDSALYFCASSDRPGDANYGYTFGSGTRLTVV.

Here the CDR3 reads CSVEADHYGYTF. For the CDR3, the DNA is TGCAGCGTTGAAGCAGATCACTATGGCTACACCTTC. The V call is TRBV29-1, the J call TRBJ1-2, with unresolved D. The CDR3 is made up of 12 amino acids. V dropped 1 base and J dropped 3 bases, with 6 bases sitting between them. CDR1 and CDR2 (germline): SQVTM, ANQGSEA.

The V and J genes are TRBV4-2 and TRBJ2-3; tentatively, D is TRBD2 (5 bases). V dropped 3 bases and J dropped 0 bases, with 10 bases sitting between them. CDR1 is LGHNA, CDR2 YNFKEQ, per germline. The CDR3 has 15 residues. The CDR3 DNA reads TGTGCCAGCAGCCAGGAGGAGTTTAGCACAGATACGCAGTATTTT. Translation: CASSQEEFSTDTQYF.

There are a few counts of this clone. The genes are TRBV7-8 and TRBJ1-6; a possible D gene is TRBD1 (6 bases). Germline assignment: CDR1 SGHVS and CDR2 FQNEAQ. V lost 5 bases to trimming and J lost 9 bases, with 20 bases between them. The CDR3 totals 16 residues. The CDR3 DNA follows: TGTGCCAGCAGCCAGGCTGAAACAGGGTTGGGTTCACCCCTCCACTTT. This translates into CASSQAETGLGSPLHF. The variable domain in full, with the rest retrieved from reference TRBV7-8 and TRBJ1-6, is GAGVSQSPRYKVAKRGQDVALRCDPISGHVSLFWYQQALGQGPEFLTYFQNEAQLDKSGLPSDRFFAERPEGSVSTLKIQRTQQEDSAVYLCASSQAETGLGSPLHFGNGTRLTVT.

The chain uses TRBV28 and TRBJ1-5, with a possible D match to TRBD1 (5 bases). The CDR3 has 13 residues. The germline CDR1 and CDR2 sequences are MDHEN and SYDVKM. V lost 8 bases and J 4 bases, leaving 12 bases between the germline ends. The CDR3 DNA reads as TGTGCCAGCGCTGACAGTTTTAATCAGCCCCAGCATTTT. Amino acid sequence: CASADSFNQPQHF.

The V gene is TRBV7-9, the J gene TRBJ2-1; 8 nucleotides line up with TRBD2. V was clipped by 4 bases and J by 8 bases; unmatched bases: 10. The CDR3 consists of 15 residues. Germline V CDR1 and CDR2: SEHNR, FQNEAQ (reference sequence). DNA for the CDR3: TGTGCCAGCAGCTACCCCCGGGGGGGGCGAGATGAGCAGTTCTTC. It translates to CASSYPRGGRDEQFF.

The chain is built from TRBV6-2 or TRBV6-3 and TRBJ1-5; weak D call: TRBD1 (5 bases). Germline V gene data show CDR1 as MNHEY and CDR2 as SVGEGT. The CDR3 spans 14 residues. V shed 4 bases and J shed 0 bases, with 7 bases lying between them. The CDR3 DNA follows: TGTGCCAGCAGTTGGACATCTAGCAATCAGCCCCAGCATTTT. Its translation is CASSWTSSNQPQHF.

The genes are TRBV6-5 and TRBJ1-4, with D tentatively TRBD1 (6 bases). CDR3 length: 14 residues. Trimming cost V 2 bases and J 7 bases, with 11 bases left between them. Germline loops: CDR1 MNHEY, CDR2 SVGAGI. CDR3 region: CASSYGGAGEKLFF. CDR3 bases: TGTGCCAGCAGTTACGGGGGGGCCGGTGAAAAACTGTTTTTT.

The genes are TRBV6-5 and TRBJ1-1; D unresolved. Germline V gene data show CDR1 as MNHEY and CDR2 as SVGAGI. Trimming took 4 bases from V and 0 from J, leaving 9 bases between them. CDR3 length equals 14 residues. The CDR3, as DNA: TGTGCCAGCAGTTTAATGAACTTGAACACTGAAGCTTTCTTT. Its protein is CASSLMNLNTEAFF.

As DNA, the CDR3 is TGTGCCAGCAGCCTATTATCTAGCGGGAGAGTCACAGATACGCAGTATTTT. Amino acids: CASSLLSSGRVTDTQYF. The chain carries TRBV7-6 and TRBJ2-3, with TRBD2 identical over 10 bases. Germline V lookup: CDR1 SGHVS, CDR2 FNYEAQ. The CDR3 consists of 17 residues. V gave up 5 bases and J gave up 2 bases; unmatched junction bases: 10.

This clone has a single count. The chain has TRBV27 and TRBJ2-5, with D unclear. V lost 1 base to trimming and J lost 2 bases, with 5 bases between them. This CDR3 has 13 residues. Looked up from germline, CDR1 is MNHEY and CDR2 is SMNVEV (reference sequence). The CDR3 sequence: CASSLYLQETQYF. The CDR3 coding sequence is TGTGCCAGCAGTTTATACCTACAAGAGACCCAGTACTTC.

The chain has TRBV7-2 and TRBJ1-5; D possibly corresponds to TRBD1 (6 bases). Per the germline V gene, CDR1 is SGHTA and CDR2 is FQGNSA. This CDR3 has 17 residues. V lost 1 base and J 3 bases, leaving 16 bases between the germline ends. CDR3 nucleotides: TGTGCCAGCAGCTTAGTGGGGGGGCAGGTGAACAATCAGCCCCAGCATTTT. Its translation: CASSLVGGQVNNQPQHF.

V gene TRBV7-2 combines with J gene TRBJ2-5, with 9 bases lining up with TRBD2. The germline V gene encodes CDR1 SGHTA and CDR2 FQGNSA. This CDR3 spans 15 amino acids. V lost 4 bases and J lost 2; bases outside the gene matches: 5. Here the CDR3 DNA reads TGTGCCAGCAGCTCCCCTAGCGGGGTACAAGAGACCCAGTACTTC. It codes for CASSSPSGVQETQYF.

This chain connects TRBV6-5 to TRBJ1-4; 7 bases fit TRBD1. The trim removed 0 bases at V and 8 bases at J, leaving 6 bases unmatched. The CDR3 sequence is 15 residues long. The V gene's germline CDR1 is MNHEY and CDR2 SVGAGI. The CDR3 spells CASSYSRGGAEKLFF. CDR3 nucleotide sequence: TGTGCCAGCAGTTACTCGAGAGGGGGCGCCGAAAAACTGTTTTTT.

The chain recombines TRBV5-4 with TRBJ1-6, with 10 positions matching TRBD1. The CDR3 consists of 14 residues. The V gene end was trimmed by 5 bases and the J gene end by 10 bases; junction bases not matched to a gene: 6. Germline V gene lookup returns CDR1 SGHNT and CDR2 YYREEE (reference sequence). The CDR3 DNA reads TGTGCCAGCAGAACCGGGACAGGGGTCTCACCCCTCCACTTT. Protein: CASRTGTGVSPLHF.

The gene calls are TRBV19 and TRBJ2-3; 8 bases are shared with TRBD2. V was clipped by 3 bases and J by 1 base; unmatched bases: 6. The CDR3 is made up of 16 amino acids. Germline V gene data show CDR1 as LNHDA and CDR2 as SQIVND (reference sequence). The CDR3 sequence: CASSIQGREGTDTQYF. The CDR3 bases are TGTGCCAGTAGTATCCAGGGGCGGGAGGGCACAGATACGCAGTATTTT.

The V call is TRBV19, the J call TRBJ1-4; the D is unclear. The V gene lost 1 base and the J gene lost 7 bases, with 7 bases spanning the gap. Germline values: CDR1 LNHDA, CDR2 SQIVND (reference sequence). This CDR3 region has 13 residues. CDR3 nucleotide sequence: TGTGCCAGTAGTATAGGGGCACGTGAAAAACTGTTTTTT. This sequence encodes CASSIGAREKLFF. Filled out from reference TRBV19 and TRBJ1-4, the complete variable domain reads DGGITQSPKYLFRKEGQNVTLSCEQNLNHDAMYWYRQDPGQGLRLIYYSQIVNDFQKGDIAEGYSVSREKKESFPLTVTSAQKNPTAFYLCASSIGAREKLFFGSGTQLSVL.

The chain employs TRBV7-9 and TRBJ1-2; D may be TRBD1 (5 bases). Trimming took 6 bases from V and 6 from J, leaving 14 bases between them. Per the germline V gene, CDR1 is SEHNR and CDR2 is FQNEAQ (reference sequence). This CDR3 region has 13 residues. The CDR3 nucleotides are TGTGCCAGCAGACGCGATGGGGCGGATGGCTACACCTTC. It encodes CASRRDGADGYTF. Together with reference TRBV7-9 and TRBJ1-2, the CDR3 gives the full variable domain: DTGVSQNPRHKITKRGQNVTFRCDPISEHNRLYWYRQTLGQGPEFLTYFQNEAQLEKSRLLSDRFSAERPKGSFSTLEIQRTEQGDSAMYLCASRRDGADGYTFGSGTRLTVV.